These 32 T cell receptor beta chains were sequenced from one sample in a study of graft-versus-host responses after intestinal transplantation (dated by TCRdb to the early 2020s). Libraries were prepared through the immunoSEQ multiplex PCR assay. Imported from immuneACCESS, the table was reduced by TCRdb to in-frame sequences with V and J called. These copies leave out some clones; in studies compared against another copy, an unresolved V gene accounts for under half, and the cause of the remainder is not known. This sample holds some 16,000 clones; roughly 80% were observed only once. Approximately 5% of the sample goes to the ten largest clones. Intraepithelial and lamina propria lymphocytes were isolated from graft specimens using dithiothreitol, EDTA incubations and collagenase D digestion. Sequences were derived from ileum tissue, sampled 17 days after transplant. The receptor set was obtained from a human patient who received an intestinal transplant, so some T cells may come from the graft donor.

The V call is TRBV28, the J call TRBJ2-7; D is perhaps TRBD1 (6 bases). The length of the CDR3 is 12 residues. Germline CDR1 MDHEN, CDR2 SYDVKM. Trimming left V 7 bases short and J 6 bases short, with 13 bases between. Here the CDR3 DNA reads TGTGCCAGCACCCCGGGACACTTCGAGCAGTACTTC. Translated, it gives CASTPGHFEQYF.

This clone was seen a handful of times. DNA of the CDR3: TGTGCCAGCAGCTACACGACAGGGCCCTACGAGCAGTACTTC. Its translation: CASSYTTGPYEQYF. V gene TRBV7-2 combines with J gene TRBJ2-7; TRBD1 aligns across 7 bases. V shed 4 bases, J shed 2 bases, and the junction held 5 bases outside the gene matches. This CDR3 contains 14 residues. The V gene's germline CDR1 is SGHTA and CDR2 FQGNSA. The full variable domain, with the rest looked up from reference TRBV7-2 and TRBJ2-7, is GAGVSQSPSNKVTEKGKDVELRCDPISGHTALYWYRQSLGQGLEFLIYFQGNSAPDKSGLPSDRFSAERTGGSVSTLTIQRTQQEDSAVYLCASSYTTGPYEQYFGPGTRLTVT.

The chain recombines TRBV27 with TRBJ2-7; 10 bases line up with TRBD2. The germline gives CDR1 MNHEY, CDR2 SMNVEV (reference sequence). The CDR3 is made up of 15 amino acids. The junction had 5 bases not matched to a gene; V was cut back by 2 bases and J by 4 bases. CDR3 bases: TGTGCCAGCAGTTTAGGAGGACTAGCGGTTTACGAGCAGTACTTC. This sequence encodes CASSLGGLAVYEQYF.

This chain uses TRBV6-5 with TRBJ2-1; 7 positions match TRBD1. The CDR3 runs 14 residues. Germline V gives CDR1 MNHEY, CDR2 SVGAGI. J was trimmed by 0 bases and V by 6 bases; bases with no gene match: 2. The chain's CDR3 is CASRGDSSYNEQFF. As DNA, the CDR3 is TGTGCCAGCAGGGGGGACAGCTCCTACAATGAGCAGTTCTTC.

The chain employs TRBV30 and TRBJ2-7; 7 bases align to TRBD1. CDR3 length: 13 amino acids. V lost 3 bases to trimming and J lost 2 bases; unmatched junction nucleotides: 4. In germline, CDR1 is GTSNPN, CDR2 SVGIG (reference sequence). The CDR3 nucleotides read TGTGCCTGGAGCATAAGGGGGCCCTACGAGCAGTACTTC. This encodes CAWSIRGPYEQYF.

This clone came up once. The chain employs TRBV27 and TRBJ2-5; D is undetermined. Germline CDR1 MNHEY, CDR2 SMNVEV (reference sequence). V dropped 9 bases and J dropped 5 bases, with 13 bases sitting between them. The CDR3 contains 12 residues. For the CDR3, the DNA is TGTGCCAGTAGAGGCCTACCGGAGACCCAGTACTTC. Its translation: CASRGLPETQYF.

This rearrangement joins TRBV6-1 to TRBJ1-2; D may be TRBD1 (6 bases). V gave up 4 bases and J gave up 3 bases, with 9 bases separating them. The CDR3 has 13 residues. Germline CDR1 MNHNS, CDR2 SASEGT. The CDR3 nucleotides are TGTGCCAGCAGTGCAACAGGGTACTATGGCTACACCTTC. This sequence encodes CASSATGYYGYTF.

The chain joins TRBV28 to TRBJ2-7; D gene ambiguous. Trimming took 5 bases from V and 2 from J, leaving 13 bases between them. Germline V gene sequence: CDR1 MDHEN, CDR2 SYDVKM. The CDR3 covers 14 residues. CDR3 in amino acids: CASSTQKSTYEQYF. Here the CDR3 DNA reads TGTGCCAGCAGTACCCAGAAGAGCACCTACGAGCAGTACTTC.

The chain couples TRBV27 to TRBJ2-1; D is uncertain. The CDR3 is made up of 13 amino acids. The V and J ends lost 1 base and 4 bases respectively, with 5 bases between them. The germline gives CDR1 MNHEY, CDR2 SMNVEV (reference sequence). The CDR3 nucleotides read TGTGCCAGCAGTTTATTGGGTTACAATGAGCAGTTCTTC. As protein: CASSLLGYNEQFF.

The chain has TRBV19 and TRBJ2-7; TRBD1 matches 9 bases. From germline, CDR1 is LNHDA and CDR2 SQIVND (reference sequence). The CDR3 has 15 residues. With 5 bases clipped from V and 5 bases from J, the junction kept 10 bases outside the gene matches. CDR3 region: CASSLPGQGYHEQYF. CDR3 in DNA: TGTGCCAGTAGTCTACCGGGACAGGGTTACCACGAGCAGTACTTC.

CDR3 sequence: CASSSRGGGGYTF. Here the CDR3 DNA reads TGTGCCAGCAGCTCCAGGGGGGGAGGTGGCTACACCTTC. The chain joins TRBV28 to TRBJ1-2; TRBD1 aligns across 7 bases. V lost 6 bases and J lost 7; bases outside the gene matches: 8. The CDR3 contains 13 residues. Germline V gene lookup returns CDR1 MDHEN and CDR2 SYDVKM.

The chain is built from TRBV9 and TRBJ2-7; the match to TRBD1 covers 7 bases. Germline CDR1 SGDLS, CDR2 YYNGEE. The CDR3 spans 14 residues. The junction had 6 bases not matched to a gene; V was cut back by 1 base and J by 5 bases. CDR3 sequence: CASSVRTGRDEQYF. For the CDR3, the DNA is TGTGCCAGCAGCGTACGGACAGGTAGGGACGAGCAGTACTTC.

This chain joins TRBV6-5 and TRBJ2-7; D is perhaps TRBD2 (5 bases). The V end lost 6 bases, the J end lost 0 bases, and 9 bases lay between the germline ends. This CDR3 comprises 13 residues. From germline, CDR1 is MNHEY and CDR2 SVGAGI. The CDR3 loop reads CASSLGVSYEQYF. The CDR3 DNA sequence: TGTGCCAGCAGCCTCGGGGTCTCCTACGAGCAGTACTTC.

This clone has just a few counts. The CDR3 DNA is TGTGCCAGTAGTCTTGGACATGGCCAAGAGACCCAGTACTTC. Amino acid sequence: CASSLGHGQETQYF. This chain uses TRBV19 with TRBJ2-5, with D perhaps TRBD1 (5 bases). Germline V gene sequence: CDR1 LNHDA, CDR2 SQIVND (reference sequence). The CDR3 has 14 amino acids. Between the trimmed V and J ends, which lost 5 bases and 1 base, there was a span of 11 bases.

This clone was seen a single time. The chain combines TRBV13 with TRBJ1-5, with D perhaps TRBD1 (5 bases). Trimming left V 3 bases short and J 3 bases short, with 9 bases between. The CDR3 covers 14 residues. The germline CDR1 and CDR2 sequences are PRHDT and FYEKMQ (reference sequence). CDR3 amino acids: CASSFRGSNQPQHF. DNA for the CDR3: TGTGCCAGCAGCTTTCGGGGGTCCAATCAGCCCCAGCATTTT.

V is TRBV14 and J is TRBJ2-7; no clear D. Trimming removed 2 bases from V and 7 bases from J, with 15 bases in between. The CDR3 covers 14 residues. Germline-derived CDR1 and CDR2 are SGHDN and FVKESK. CDR3 protein: CASSQRIGEGEQYF. CDR3 DNA sequence: TGTGCCAGCAGCCAACGGATTGGGGAAGGGGAGCAGTACTTC.

The rearrangement joins TRBV11-2 to TRBJ1-4, with TRBD1 matching over 8 bases. This CDR3 is built from 15 residues. CDR1 is SGHAT, CDR2 FQNNGV, per germline. After removal of 3 bases from V and 6 bases from J, the junction contained 6 bases not matched to a gene. The CDR3 loop reads CASSFQGAAYEKLFF. The CDR3 DNA follows: TGTGCCAGCAGCTTCCAGGGGGCCGCGTATGAAAAACTGTTTTTT. Based on the CDR3 plus reference TRBV11-2 and TRBJ1-4, the full variable domain is EAGVAQSPRYKIIEKRQSVAFWCNPISGHATLYWYQQILGQGPKLLIQFQNNGVVDDSQLPKDRFSAERLKGVDSTLKIQPAKLEDSAVYLCASSFQGAAYEKLFFGSGTQLSVL.

The chain joins TRBV28 to TRBJ2-7; D gene ambiguous. Germline CDR1 MDHEN, CDR2 SYDVKM. Trimming shortened V by 4 bases and J by 3 bases, and 16 bases separated the two germline ends. This CDR3 region has 15 residues. The CDR3 is CASSSPGRSRYEQYF. CDR3 nucleotides: TGTGCCAGCAGTTCCCCTGGACGCTCGCGCTACGAGCAGTACTTC.

This chain joins TRBV5-6 and TRBJ2-1; D perhaps matches TRBD2 (6 bases). From germline, CDR1 is SGHDT and CDR2 YYEEEE. V lost 4 bases and J 7 bases, leaving 18 bases between the germline ends. The CDR3 runs to 15 residues. The CDR3 loop reads CASSEVGEAGNEQFF. The CDR3 DNA sequence: TGTGCCAGCAGCGAAGTGGGGGAGGCAGGTAATGAGCAGTTCTTC.

CDR3 bases: TGTGCCAGCTCACCAAATTGGGCCAGACAGAACACTGAAGCTTTCTTT. It translates to CASSPNWARQNTEAFF. The rearrangement links TRBV18 to TRBJ1-1; no clear D. Germline V gene sequence: CDR1 KGHSH, CDR2 LQKENI. The V gene lost 2 bases and the J gene lost 1 base, with 14 bases spanning the gap. The CDR3 is made up of 16 amino acids.

The chain carries TRBV7-3 and TRBJ2-3, with 7 bases aligning to TRBD2. CDR1 and CDR2 from the germline V gene are SGHTA and FQGTGA. The V segment lost 6 bases and the J segment 5 bases; nucleotides outside the gene matches: 8. The CDR3 runs to 14 residues. The CDR3 is CASSLVGRGDTQYF. The CDR3 DNA reads TGTGCCAGCAGTCTTGTTGGGAGGGGAGATACGCAGTATTTT.

The chain couples TRBV7-9 to TRBJ1-5; D not resolved. CDR3 length equals 12 residues. Trimming left V 1 base short and J 8 bases short, with 6 bases between. Germline V gives CDR1 SEHNR, CDR2 FQNEAQ (reference sequence). The CDR3, as DNA: TGTGCCAGCAGCTTAGTGCTCGAGCCCCAGCATTTT. It specifies CASSLVLEPQHF.

The genes are TRBV30 and TRBJ2-1; D not certain. CDR3 length: 14 amino acids. Germline CDR1 reads GTSNPN; CDR2 reads SVGIG (reference sequence). V shed 3 bases and J shed 4 bases, with 13 bases lying between them. Here the CDR3 DNA reads TGTGCCTGGAGATTCCCCGACAAGTACAATGAGCAGTTCTTC. This encodes CAWRFPDKYNEQFF.

V gene TRBV7-8 combines with J gene TRBJ1-5; D not certain. This CDR3 region has 16 residues. In germline, CDR1 is SGHVS, CDR2 FQNEAQ. Trimming removed 5 bases at V and 4 bases at J, with 18 bases between. The CDR3 DNA reads as TGTGCCAGCAGCCCTTTTAGTGGAGATTCAAATCAGCCCCAGCATTTT. It codes for CASSPFSGDSNQPQHF.

The chain recombines TRBV18 with TRBJ2-2; D uncertain. Germline CDR1 KGHSH, CDR2 LQKENI. Trimming took 4 bases from V and 7 from J, leaving 10 bases between them. The CDR3 has 13 residues. The DNA for the CDR3 is TGTGCCAGCTCACTCGTCAATGGCGGGGAGCTGTTTTTT. It yields the protein CASSLVNGGELFF.

The gene calls are TRBV11-3 and TRBJ2-7; 11 nucleotides line up with TRBD2. Germline CDR1 is SGHNT and CDR2 is YENEEA. The V and J ends lost 3 bases and 3 bases, in that order; junction bases with no gene match: 4. The CDR3 runs 15 residues. The CDR3 DNA is TGTGCCAGCAGCTTGGGGACTAGCGGTTACTACGAGCAGTACTTC. Encoded protein: CASSLGTSGYYEQYF.

The J gene is TRBJ2-5, the V gene TRBV5-1; a possible D gene is TRBD2 (7 bases). The DNA end favors TRBJ2-7, so the J call may be wrong. CDR3 size: 14 residues. Germline values: CDR1 SGHRS, CDR2 YFSETQ. The CDR3 sequence is CASSAEGGGYEQYF. CDR3 DNA: TGCGCCAGCAGCGCCGAAGGGGGGGGCTACGAGCAGTACTTC.

V gene TRBV18 combines with J gene TRBJ1-4; TRBD1 matches at 8 bases. V was pared by 6 bases and J by 8 bases, with 5 bases of the junction left unmatched. Germline CDR1 reads KGHSH; CDR2 reads LQKENI. The CDR3 is 13 residues long. CDR3 sequence: CASSETGEEKLFF. Written as DNA, the CDR3 is TGTGCCAGCTCCGAGACAGGGGAGGAAAAACTGTTTTTT.

This clone was counted once. This chain's CDR3 is CASSLGGRAFSQPQHF. The CDR3 DNA reads TGTGCCAGTAGTCTAGGGGGAAGAGCTTTTAGTCAGCCCCAGCATTTT. The chain recombines TRBV19 with TRBJ1-5; TRBD1 is a possible D gene (6 bases). This CDR3 has 16 residues. Germline V gives CDR1 LNHDA, CDR2 SQIVND (reference sequence). Trimming cost V 5 bases and J 6 bases, with 20 bases left between them.

CDR3 in amino acids: CASSLSGTGGTEAFF. DNA of the CDR3: TGTGCCAGCAGCTTGTCCGGGACAGGGGGCACTGAAGCTTTCTTT. The V call is TRBV5-6, the J call TRBJ1-1; 11 bases are a match to TRBD1. The CDR3 totals 15 residues. V shed 1 base and J 4 bases; nucleotides not matched to a gene: 3. Germline V lookup: CDR1 SGHDT, CDR2 YYEEEE. Drawing the rest from reference TRBV5-6 and TRBJ1-1, the complete variable domain is DAGVTQSPTHLIKTRGQQVTLRCSPKSGHDTVSWYQQALGQGPQFIFQYYEEEERQRGNFPDRFSGHQFPNYSSELNVNALLLGDSALYLCASSLSGTGGTEAFFGQGTRLTVV.

The V call is TRBV7-9, the J call TRBJ2-7, with 10 bases lining up with TRBD1. The CDR3 consists of 14 residues. The V gene end was trimmed by 4 bases and the J gene end by 4 bases; junction bases not matched to a gene: 4. From germline, CDR1 is SEHNR and CDR2 FQNEAQ (reference sequence). This CDR3 is CASSSGTGVYEQYF. The CDR3 DNA reads TGTGCCAGCAGCTCCGGGACAGGGGTTTACGAGCAGTACTTC.

Only a few counts were recorded for this clone. This chain uses TRBV29-1 with TRBJ2-7, with D tentatively TRBD1 (6 bases). The CDR3 is made up of 12 amino acids. Germline lookup yields CDR1 SQVTM and CDR2 ANQGSEA. Trimming pared 4 bases from V and 4 bases from J, leaving 11 bases between. The DNA of the CDR3 is TGCAGCGTTGTCCCCAGGGGATACGAGCAGTACTTC. This sequence encodes CSVVPRGYEQYF.